This TCR beta chain was captured in a study of cytomegalovirus exposure and HLA in healthy donors. Germline V gene sequence: CDR1 SGHTA, CDR2 FQGNSA. Trimming pared 5 bases from V and 4 bases from J, leaving 9 bases between. The CDR3 consists of 13 residues. PCR employed 60 Vbeta and 13 Jbeta primers. TCRdb's copy holds only in-frame clones and misses some; the assay was immunoSEQ multiplex PCR. The data hold about 110,000 clones, with roughly 78% observed a single time. Study-wide findings and caveats: CMV antigen specificity was confirmed in vitro for three CMV-associated chains. An apparent linkage of common viral pathogens to several of the most significant clusters emerged in a later analysis.

This clone showed up just a few times. Its antigen is unidentified. The V and J genes are TRBV7-2 and TRBJ2-1, with D maybe TRBD2 (5 bases). Input material: PBMCs. The clonotype comes from a woman aged 25-40 years in good health and CMV-seronegative. For the CDR3, the DNA is TGTGCCAGCAGCGCCACTAGTTACAATGAGCAGTTCTTC. This sequence encodes CASSATSYNEQFF.